A selection of T cell receptor beta chains follows, all from one sample in a study of Ad26.COV2.S vaccination and SARS-CoV-2 variants. Profiling relied on immunoSEQ multiplex PCR, and the TCRdb table lists in-frame clones only, not all of them. The data hold about 350,000 clones, with 88% observed a single time. The sample was peripheral blood, taken in a trial of Ad26.COV2.S vaccine versus placebo. These receptors all come from a person between 18 and 65 years old who received the Ad26.COV2.S COVID-19 vaccine or a placebo. Both conserved end residues are part of each CDR3. D genes are given only for firm matches. Only some rows state a clone size, as once, few, many or a class for expanded clones.

CDR3 length	V gene	J gene	D gene	clone size	CDR3 protein	CDR3 DNA
15	TRBV9	TRBJ2-2	-	-	CASSARPSGTGELFF	TGTGCCAGCAGCGCGAGACCCTCGGGCACCGGGGAGCTGTTTTTT
14	TRBV13	TRBJ2-2	-	-	CASSLLQGVGELFF	TGTGCCAGCAGCCTATTGCAGGGAGTCGGGGAGCTGTTTTTT
15	TRBV7-9	TRBJ2-5	-	-	CASSLVGSSQETQYF	TGTGCCAGCAGCTTAGTCGGATCCTCCCAAGAGACCCAGTACTTC
13	TRBV7-2	TRBJ1-5	-	-	CASSQGLNQPQHF	TGTGCCAGCAGTCAGGGGTTGAATCAGCCCCAGCATTTT
15	TRBV28	TRBJ1-2	TRBD1	-	CASSAPGQGTYGYTF	TGTGCCAGCAGTGCACCGGGACAGGGTACCTATGGCTACACCTTC
15	TRBV3-1/TRBV3-2	TRBJ2-7	TRBD2	-	CASSQGTREGSEQYF	TGTGCCAGCAGCCAAGGGACCAGGGAGGGCTCCGAGCAGTACTTC
14	TRBV27	TRBJ2-7	-	-	CASSLGRATYEQYF	TGTGCCAGCAGTTTAGGCAGGGCCACCTACGAGCAGTACTTC
13	TRBV6-6	TRBJ2-7	-	-	CASSYNRAYEQYF	TGTGCCAGCAGTTATAACAGGGCCTACGAGCAGTACTTC
14	TRBV7-2	TRBJ1-1	-	-	CASSVHRWTRGAFF	TGTGCCAGCAGCGTTCACAGGTGGACAAGAGGGGCTTTCTTT
13	TRBV7-9	TRBJ2-1	-	-	CATLGGGYNEQFF	TGTGCCACCCTAGGGGGGGGCTACAATGAGCAGTTCTTC
16	TRBV7-3	TRBJ2-5	TRBD2	-	CASSTLTSGGRETQYF	TGTGCCAGCAGCACCTTGACTAGCGGTGGGCGAGAGACCCAGTACTTC
18	TRBV30	TRBJ1-5	-	-	CAWSPRVGTTLSNQPQHF	TGTGCCTGGAGTCCCCGTGTGGGGACTACCTTAAGCAATCAGCCCCAGCATTTT
15	TRBV2	TRBJ2-2	TRBD2	-	CASTGGGSKTGELFF	TGCGCCAGCACTGGCGGGGGGTCGAAAACCGGGGAGCTGTTTTTT
14	TRBV11-2	TRBJ1-6	TRBD1	few	CASSLQGAKSPLHF	TGTGCCAGCAGCTTACAGGGGGCGAAGTCACCCCTCCACTTT
15	TRBV4-1	TRBJ2-7	-	-	CASSQDTRAAYEQYF	TGCGCCAGCAGCCAAGATACCAGGGCGGCCTACGAGCAGTACTTC
15	TRBV2	TRBJ1-1	TRBD1	-	CASRGSGQASVRAFF	TGTGCCAGCAGAGGGTCGGGACAGGCCTCCGTGCGGGCTTTCTTT
13	TRBV19	TRBJ1-2	-	-	CASYSRGDYGYTF	TGTGCCAGTTATTCCAGGGGTGACTATGGCTACACCTTC
16	TRBV7-2	TRBJ2-7	-	many	CASSLSGSDVIYEQYF	TGTGCCAGCAGCTTAAGTGGATCCGACGTCATCTACGAGCAGTACTTC
14	TRBV7-2	TRBJ2-3	-	-	CASSVGVGTDTQYF	TGTGCCAGCAGCGTTGGGGTCGGCACAGATACGCAGTATTTT
14	TRBV6-5	TRBJ1-1	-	-	CASSYWGGDTEAFF	TGTGCCAGCAGTTACTGGGGGGGGGACACTGAAGCTTTCTTT
12	TRBV28	TRBJ1-4	-	-	CASKTGNEKLFF	TGTGCCAGCAAAACGGGTAATGAAAAACTGTTTTTT
21	TRBV3-1/TRBV3-2	TRBJ2-5	TRBD1	-	CASSESRIWGQFETLQETQYF	TGTGCCAGCAGCGAAAGCCGGATTTGGGGACAGTTCGAAACACTACAAGAGACCCAGTACTTC
14	TRBV7-2	TRBJ2-5	-	once	CASSLNSLPETQYF	TGTGCCAGCAGCTTGAACAGCTTACCGGAGACCCAGTACTTC
13	TRBV27	TRBJ1-4	TRBD1	-	CASSLPGGEKLFF	TGTGCCAGCAGTTTACCAGGGGGGGAAAAACTGTTTTTT
16	TRBV7-2	TRBJ1-3	TRBD1	-	CASSSSQGGSGNTIYF	TGTGCCAGCAGCTCTTCCCAGGGGGGTAGCGGAAACACCATATATTTT
13	TRBV7-8	TRBJ2-7	TRBD1	-	CASSRDSSYEQYF	TGTGCCAGCAGCCGGGACAGTAGCTACGAGCAGTACTTC
14	TRBV7-8	TRBJ2-2	-	-	CASSFSENTGELFF	TGTGCCAGCAGCTTTTCAGAAAACACCGGGGAGCTGTTTTTT
11	TRBV29-1	TRBJ2-3	TRBD1	-	CSAPQGDTQYF	TGCAGCGCCCCACAGGGGGATACGCAGTATTTT
14	TRBV3-1/TRBV3-2	TRBJ2-1	-	-	CASSHLDAVHEQFF	TGTGCCAGCAGCCACTTAGATGCTGTTCATGAGCAGTTCTTC
16	TRBV5-1	TRBJ2-3	TRBD2	-	CASSGTSGASTDTQYF	TGCGCCAGCTCCGGGACTAGCGGCGCTAGCACAGATACGCAGTATTTT
13	TRBV6-6	TRBJ1-2	-	-	CASSYSAFYGYTF	TGTGCCAGCAGTTACTCGGCCTTCTATGGCTACACCTTC
13	TRBV30	TRBJ1-5	-	few	CAWSAGSNQPQHF	TGTGCCTGGAGTGCAGGGTCGAATCAGCCCCAGCATTTT
15	TRBV6-5	TRBJ2-7	TRBD2	few	CASSYSTSGSHEQYF	TGTGCCAGCAGTTACTCTACTAGCGGGAGCCACGAGCAGTACTTC
13	TRBV29-1	TRBJ2-5	TRBD1	-	CSVESNRGETQYF	TGCAGCGTTGAATCGAACAGGGGAGAGACCCAGTACTTC
14	TRBV5-4	TRBJ2-7	TRBD1	-	CASSTDRDTYEQYF	TGTGCCAGCAGCACTGACAGGGATACCTACGAGCAGTACTTC
15	TRBV5-1	TRBJ2-3	TRBD1	-	CASSLATGGPDTQYF	TGCGCCAGCAGCTTGGCTACAGGGGGGCCAGATACGCAGTATTTT
13	TRBV11-3	TRBJ2-3	-	-	CASSSIISDTQYF	TGTGCCAGCAGCTCCATTATCTCGGATACGCAGTATTTT
21	TRBV10-3	TRBJ2-3	TRBD2	-	CAISFPGLAARAQLCTDTQYF	TGTGCCATCAGTTTTCCGGGACTAGCGGCTAGAGCCCAGCTTTGCACAGATACGCAGTATTTT
14	TRBV1	TRBJ1-5	-	-	CTSSQDASNQPQHF	TGCACCAGCAGCCAAGACGCCAGCAATCAGCCCCAGCATTTT
12	TRBV18	TRBJ2-3	-	-	CASSRGTPTQYF	TGTGCCAGCTCACGCGGGACCCCAACGCAGTATTTT
16	TRBV5-6	TRBJ2-2	TRBD2	-	CASSPPGTRHTGELFF	TGTGCCAGCAGCCCTCCTGGGACTAGACACACCGGGGAGCTGTTTTTT
16	TRBV2	TRBJ1-6	-	few	CASSVAGSSYNSPLHF	TGTGCCAGCAGTGTTGCAGGGAGCTCCTATAATTCACCCCTCCACTTT
14	TRBV2	TRBJ2-2	TRBD1	few	CASNRDRGTGELFF	TGTGCCAGTAACCGGGACAGGGGGACCGGGGAGCTGTTTTTT
18	TRBV27	TRBJ1-1	TRBD1	-	CATLKNGGTGGGNTEAFF	TGTGCCACCCTTAAAAATGGGGGGACAGGGGGCGGGAACACTGAAGCTTTCTTT
16	TRBV5-1	TRBJ1-2	-	once	CASRIDSSRLIWGYTF	TGCGCCAGCAGGATAGACAGCAGCCGCCTTATCTGGGGCTACACCTTC
15	TRBV3-1/TRBV3-2	TRBJ2-7	-	-	CASSQVREGFYEQYF	TGTGCCAGCAGCCAAGTGAGGGAAGGATTTTACGAGCAGTACTTC
18	TRBV6-2/TRBV6-3	TRBJ2-2	TRBD2	-	CASSYTGLAGVFTGELFF	TGTGCCAGCAGTTACACGGGACTAGCGGGGGTGTTCACCGGGGAGCTGTTTTTT
15	TRBV7-9	TRBJ2-2	TRBD1	-	CASSRTGTAPGELFF	TGTGCCAGCAGTAGGACAGGGACCGCGCCCGGGGAGCTGTTTTTT
13	TRBV9	TRBJ2-5	-	once	CASNAGDQETQYF	TGTGCCAGCAACGCAGGGGACCAAGAGACCCAGTACTTC